This is a list of T cell receptor beta chains from one sample in a study of blood T cell repertoires in COVID-19. Some clones are missing from TCRdb's copy, which holds only in-frame ones; the method was immunoSEQ multiplex PCR. Here the sample spans more than 150,000 clones, 85% to 90% being singletons. Sequencing was performed on peripheral blood. The receptors derive from a man aged 55 to 70 with COVID-19, enrolled during active disease. Each CDR3 is given with its conserved first and last residue. Fields, in order: CDR3 protein, CDR3 DNA, J gene, V gene, clone size, D gene. D genes are given only for firm matches. Clone size appears in some rows only: once, few, many, or a class for an expanded clone.

CASSYPPGLGTQYF TGTGCCAGCAGTTACCCTCCAGGGTTGGGTACGCAGTATTTT TRBJ2-3 TRBV27 NA NA
CASSYRGGVTEAFF TGTGCCAGCAGTTACAGGGGGGGCGTCACTGAAGCTTTCTTT TRBJ1-1 TRBV6-6 few NA
CAISESTDRDPEQYF TGTGCCATCAGTGAGTCGACAGACAGGGACCCCGAGCAGTACTTC TRBJ2-7 TRBV10-3 NA TRBD1
CASSSLAGQTTDTQYF TGTGCCAGCAGCTCTCTAGCGGGCCAGACCACAGATACGCAGTATTTT TRBJ2-3 TRBV11-3 NA TRBD2
CASSPGSGVNSYEQYF TGTGCCAGCAGCCCCGGGTCCGGGGTTAACTCCTACGAGCAGTACTTC TRBJ2-7 TRBV11-1 NA NA
CASSLSVDYGYTF TGTGCCAGCAGTTTATCTGTTGACTATGGCTACACCTTC TRBJ1-2 TRBV12-3/TRBV12-4 NA NA
CASSYSGLADETQYF TGTGCCAGCAGTTACTCTGGACTAGCGGACGAGACCCAGTACTTC TRBJ2-5 TRBV6-6 NA TRBD2
CSASFLLAGGLSYNEQFF TGCAGTGCTAGTTTCTTACTAGCGGGGGGGCTCTCCTACAATGAGCAGTTCTTC TRBJ2-1 TRBV20-1 NA TRBD2
CASYDMGEKLFF TGTGCCAGTTACGACATGGGTGAAAAACTGTTTTTT TRBJ1-4 TRBV6-5 NA NA
CASSLNRGGQETQYF TGTGCCAGCTCCCTGAACCGGGGAGGACAAGAGACCCAGTACTTC TRBJ2-5 TRBV18 NA NA
CASSPYRGRHYGYTF TGTGCCAGCAGCCCGTACAGGGGACGACACTATGGCTACACCTTC TRBJ1-2 TRBV5-6 NA TRBD1
CASRLNRGSYEQYF TGTGCCAGCAGACTTAACAGGGGATCGTACGAGCAGTACTTC TRBJ2-7 TRBV27 NA TRBD1
CASSLAGTGEEAFF TGTGCCAGCAGCTTAGCCGGGACAGGGGAGGAAGCTTTCTTT TRBJ1-1 TRBV7-3 once TRBD1
CASSFSGYGANVLTF TGTGCCAGCAGTTTTTCGGGGTATGGGGCCAACGTCCTGACTTTC TRBJ2-6 TRBV28 once NA
CASSLHRGNTGELFF TGTGCCAGCAGTTTACACAGGGGTAACACCGGGGAGCTGTTTTTT TRBJ2-2 TRBV11-3 NA TRBD1
CASSYSSLDSYF TGTGCCAGCAGTTACTCGAGCCTAGACAGCTACTTC TRBJ2-7 TRBV6-6 once NA
CASNRGTYEQYF TGTGCCAGCAATCGGGGGACCTACGAGCAGTACTTC TRBJ2-7 TRBV7-9 NA NA
CASSSAGGRGETQYF TGTGCCAGCAGCTCAGCTGGCGGGAGAGGAGAGACCCAGTACTTC TRBJ2-5 TRBV9 NA TRBD2
CASSPFDRGGYGYTF TGTGCCAGCAGTCCCTTCGACAGAGGGGGCTATGGCTACACCTTC TRBJ1-2 TRBV27 once NA
CASSLVATSSRRVSYNEQFF TGTGCCAGCAGCTTGGTGGCGACTAGTAGTCGAAGAGTCTCCTACAATGAGCAGTTCTTC TRBJ2-1 TRBV5-4 NA NA
CASRRESNEQYF TGTGCCAGCCGCAGGGAGAGCAACGAGCAGTACTTC TRBJ2-7 TRBV7-9 NA NA
CASSQDLTGLSSYEQYF TGCGCCAGCAGCCAAGATCTTACCGGACTGTCATCCTACGAGCAGTACTTC TRBJ2-7 TRBV4-3 NA NA
CASSPIAGGPHEQYF TGTGCCAGCAGTCCAATAGCGGGGGGCCCCCACGAGCAGTACTTC TRBJ2-7 TRBV6-5 NA TRBD2
CASSLTGTGYTEAFF TGTGCCAGCAGTTTGACCGGGACAGGGTACACTGAAGCTTTCTTT TRBJ1-1 TRBV6-5 NA TRBD1
CASSLAWGLHNEQFF TGTGCCAGCAGCTTAGCGTGGGGACTTCACAATGAGCAGTTCTTC TRBJ2-1 TRBV11-3 NA NA
CASSVGQDPSYEQYF TGTGCCAGCAGCGTAGGACAGGATCCCTCCTACGAGCAGTACTTC TRBJ2-7 TRBV9 once NA
CASSLGQQETQYF TGTGCTAGCAGCCTAGGACAGCAAGAGACCCAGTACTTC TRBJ2-5 TRBV7-7 NA NA
CASSYGTTQHWFF TGTGCCAGCAGTTACGGGACTACCCAGCATTGGTTCTTC TRBJ2-1 TRBV2 once TRBD2
CASSVGTGGRNIQYF TGTGCCAGCAGCGTAGGAACAGGGGGGAGAAACATTCAGTACTTC TRBJ2-4 TRBV9 once TRBD1
CAWTGQGRMNTEAFF TGTGCCTGGACGGGACAGGGAAGGATGAACACTGAAGCTTTCTTT TRBJ1-1 TRBV30 NA TRBD1
CASRKQGASNQPQHF TGTGCCAGCAGAAAACAGGGGGCTAGCAATCAGCCCCAGCATTTT TRBJ1-5 TRBV2 NA TRBD1
CASSDTGAGNTEAFF TGTGCCAGCAGTGACACAGGGGCTGGGAACACTGAAGCTTTCTTT TRBJ1-1 TRBV6-1 once TRBD1
CASAGRVNEKLFF TGTGCCAGCGCGGGACGGGTTAATGAAAAACTGTTTTTT TRBJ1-4 TRBV28 NA NA
CASNWDRGSPAFF TGTGCCAGTAACTGGGACAGGGGTTCCCCAGCTTTCTTT TRBJ1-1 TRBV19 NA TRBD1
CASSFTSLGTDTQYF TGTGCCAGCAGTTTTACCAGTCTGGGCACAGATACGCAGTATTTT TRBJ2-3 TRBV28 NA NA
CASSGYLTGEQYF TGTGCCAGCAGTGGCTACCTTACAGGCGAGCAGTACTTC TRBJ2-7 TRBV25-1 once NA
CASSTRDRGPTETQYF TGTGCCAGTAGCACCCGGGACAGGGGGCCCACGGAGACCCAGTACTTC TRBJ2-5 TRBV19 NA TRBD1
CASRDRVVHNQPQHF TGTGCCAGCAGGGACAGGGTGGTCCACAATCAGCCCCAGCATTTT TRBJ1-5 TRBV28 NA TRBD1
CSASRQGMLSGNTIYF TGCAGTGCTAGTAGGCAGGGGATGCTCTCTGGAAACACCATATATTTT TRBJ1-3 TRBV20-1 NA NA
CASSPAGASYNEQFF TGTGCCAGCAGCCCCGCGGGGGCAAGTTACAATGAGCAGTTCTTC TRBJ2-1 TRBV7-2 NA NA
CASSPSGSSSGANVLTF TGCGCCAGCAGCCCATCCGGGTCCTCCTCTGGGGCCAACGTCCTGACTTTC TRBJ2-6 TRBV5-1 NA NA
CASSVGRDRGGEQYF TGTGCCAGCAGCGTAGGAAGGGACAGGGGTGGCGAGCAGTACTTC TRBJ2-7 TRBV9 NA TRBD1
CASSPRGPRVSEAFF TGTGCCAGCAGCCCCAGGGGACCCAGGGTCTCTGAAGCTTTCTTT TRBJ1-1 TRBV6-5 NA NA
CASSPWTATNQPQHF TGTGCCAGCAGTCCTTGGACAGCTACCAATCAGCCCCAGCATTTT TRBJ1-5 TRBV27 NA NA
CSASGRRQGNTEAFF TGCAGTGCTAGTGGCCGGAGACAGGGGAACACTGAAGCTTTCTTT TRBJ1-1 TRBV20-1 NA TRBD1
CASSLAVAPARTEAFF TGTGCCAGCAGCTTAGCGGTCGCGCCCGCCCGCACTGAAGCTTTCTTT TRBJ1-1 TRBV7-8 NA NA
CASSVQGQGTETQYF TGTGCCAGCAGCGTCCAAGGGCAGGGTACAGAGACCCAGTACTTC TRBJ2-5 TRBV9 once NA
CASSPRLAGAFNTGELFF TGCGCCAGCAGCCCGAGACTAGCGGGGGCCTTTAACACCGGGGAGCTGTTTTTT TRBJ2-2 TRBV5-1 NA TRBD2
CASSEYTGNEKLFF TGTGCCAGCAGTGAATACACAGGGAATGAAAAACTGTTTTTT TRBJ1-4 TRBV25-1 NA NA
CASSILQGYNEQFF TGTGCCAGCAGTATATTACAGGGTTACAATGAGCAGTTCTTC TRBJ2-1 TRBV6-2/TRBV6-3 NA NA
CASSYGQGRSYEQYF TGTGCCAGCAGTTACGGGCAGGGCCGATCCTACGAGCAGTACTTC TRBJ2-7 TRBV6-5 NA NA
CASSSLLGQANTEAFF TGTGCCAGCTCGTCCCTTTTAGGACAGGCGAACACTGAAGCTTTCTTT TRBJ1-1 TRBV18 NA TRBD1
CASSLSREEKLFF TGTGCCAGCAGTTTAAGCAGGGAAGAAAAACTGTTTTTT TRBJ1-4 TRBV27 NA NA
CASSEVGDFYGYTF TGTGCCAGCAGTGAAGTAGGCGACTTCTATGGCTACACCTTC TRBJ1-2 TRBV6-1 NA NA
CASSQDPGQSNQPQHF TGTGCCAGCAGCCAAGACCCCGGACAGAGCAATCAGCCCCAGCATTTT TRBJ1-5 TRBV4-2 once NA
CASRSPMNTEAFF TGTGCCAGCAGATCCCCCATGAACACTGAAGCTTTCTTT TRBJ1-1 TRBV6-5 NA NA
CASSLVAGKDTEAFF TGTGCCAGCAGCTTGGTTGCGGGTAAGGACACTGAAGCTTTCTTT TRBJ1-1 TRBV5-8 NA NA
CASSQGLPAEAFF TGTGCCAGCAGCCAAGGACTGCCCGCTGAAGCTTTCTTT TRBJ1-1 TRBV11-3 NA NA
CASSLGQGNTRQYF TGTGCCAGCAGTCTTGGACAGGGAAATACGAGGCAGTACTTC TRBJ2-7 TRBV6-5 NA TRBD1